A selection of T cell receptor beta chains follows, all from one sample in a study of shared clonotypes between healthy human individuals. TCRdb's table, derived via immunoSEQ multiplex PCR, lists solely in-frame clones and lacks some. The sample consists of some 2,100,000 clones, almost 96% of them appearing once. The specimen sequenced was naive CD4+ T cells sorted from blood. All receptors derive from a man aged 18-30 years in good health. Both conserved end residues are part of each CDR3. The D gene is left open where the match is weak. Part of the rows lack a size; the others show once, few, many or a class for expanded clones.

V gene,J gene,D gene,clone size,CDR3 protein,CDR3 DNA
TRBV18,TRBJ2-5,NA,NA,CASSSQVLGETQYF,TGTGCCAGCTCATCACAGGTGTTGGGAGAGACCCAGTACTTC
TRBV16,TRBJ2-5,NA,NA,CASSRRVGQETQYF,TGTGCCAGCAGCCGGAGAGTAGGGCAAGAGACCCAGTACTTC
TRBV5-1,TRBJ1-4,NA,NA,CASSLLAGNEKLFF,TGCGCCAGCAGCCTACTAGCCGGTAATGAAAAACTGTTTTTT
TRBV11-3,TRBJ2-5,TRBD2,NA,CASSPGLAGAQETQYF,TGTGCCAGCAGCCCGGGACTAGCGGGGGCCCAAGAGACCCAGTACTTC
TRBV5-1,TRBJ2-2,TRBD1,NA,CASSEGTDTGELFF,TGCGCCAGCAGCGAGGGGACAGACACCGGGGAGCTGTTTTTT
TRBV2,TRBJ1-2,NA,NA,CASKAEANYGYTF,TGTGCCAGCAAGGCAGAAGCTAACTATGGCTACACCTTC
TRBV2,TRBJ1-2,NA,NA,CASIGDRSNGGYTF,TGTGCCAGCATAGGGGACCGCTCGAACGGGGGCTACACCTTC
TRBV19,TRBJ1-5,TRBD1,once,CATRDRGSNQPQHF,TGTGCCACTCGGGACAGGGGGAGCAATCAGCCCCAGCATTTT
TRBV2,TRBJ2-5,NA,NA,CATRTPGRETQYF,TGTGCCACCCGGACCCCCGGGCGAGAGACCCAGTACTTC
TRBV6-1,TRBJ1-5,NA,once,CASSIDQPQHF,TGTGCCAGTTCTATCGATCAGCCCCAGCATTTT
TRBV7-9,TRBJ1-1,NA,NA,CASSLGTMNTEAFF,TGTGCCAGCAGCTTAGGGACAATGAACACTGAAGCTTTCTTT
TRBV5-6,TRBJ1-5,NA,NA,CASSLGQQPQHF,TGTGCCAGCAGCTTGGGACAGCAGCCCCAGCATTTT
TRBV10-3,TRBJ2-2,NA,NA,CAISETGPSTGELFF,TGTGCCATCAGTGAGACAGGGCCGAGCACCGGGGAGCTGTTTTTT
TRBV18,TRBJ1-5,NA,NA,CASSLDRNQPQHF,TGTGCCAGCTCACTTGACAGGAATCAGCCCCAGCATTTT
TRBV5-1,TRBJ2-2,TRBD2,NA,CASSAGLAGGPSVFTGELFF,TGCGCCAGCAGCGCGGGACTCGCGGGGGGGCCGTCCGTCTTCACCGGGGAGCTGTTTTTT
TRBV27,TRBJ1-6,TRBD1,NA,CASSLSTGQYSPLHF,TGTGCCAGCAGTTTATCGACAGGGCAGTATTCACCCCTCCACTTT
TRBV18,TRBJ2-7,TRBD2,NA,CASSPSGGVGEQYF,TGTGCCAGCTCACCGTCCGGGGGGGTGGGCGAGCAGTACTTC
TRBV6-5,TRBJ1-5,TRBD1,NA,CASSRGQGSQPQHF,TGTGCCAGCAGCCGCGGACAGGGGAGCCAGCCCCAGCATTTT